A single TCR beta chain is shown here with its context. Its antigen is unidentified. The entry originates in a study of beta chain features in type 1 diabetes. Averaging approximately 110 mL, one heparinised blood draw came from each individual donor. Study-wide points: Insertions were fewer and deletions more numerous at VDJ junctions in type 1 diabetes patients.

Sequencing targeted expressed TCRB transcripts, as all isolated RNA had been reverse transcribed. Using immunoSEQ multiplex PCR, the repertoire was profiled, and TCRdb retains in-frame clones only, with some absent. The table shows over 500,000 clones, with about 14% occurring only once. The V end lost 7 bases, the J end lost 5 bases, and 24 bases lay between the germline ends. Germline V gene data show CDR1 as MDHEN and CDR2 as SYDVKM. The CDR3 sequence is 16 residues long. Source material: naive CD4+ T cells from blood. The origin of this receptor is a man in his late teens or twenties in good health. The gene calls are TRBV28 and TRBJ2-7, with D tentatively TRBD1 (6 bases). DNA for the CDR3: TGTGCCAGCACTTCTCCTCGGCCAGGGGTCACGGACGAGCAGTACTTC. Encoded protein: CASTSPRPGVTDEQYF.